This T cell receptor beta chain was captured by sequencing in a study of blood T cell repertoires in COVID-19. Study-wide context: COVID-19 samples collected from the United States, Italy and Spain covered acute and convalescent phases. T cells, B-cell-depleted T cells, or PBMCs provided the cDNA or gDNA that served as material.

The authors' processing: The authors estimated nucleated cell counts from reference gene primer amplification. Data came from immunoSEQ multiplex PCR; TCRdb stores just in-frame clones and leaves some out. The V and J calls and clone size are taken from that table; D and trimming were inferred from the DNA. Of 150,000 to 200,000 clones listed, over 85% are singletons. This TCR came from a man aged 55 to 70 with active or convalescent COVID-19. Sequencing input: peripheral blood.

The CDR3, as DNA: TGTGCCAGCAGTTCCCCCGACACGCAGACCCAGTACTTC. Translation: CASSSPDTQTQYF. The chain uses TRBV6-6 and TRBJ2-5; D is uncertain. The germline gives CDR1 MNHNY, CDR2 SVGAGI (reference sequence). Trimming stripped 4 bases from V and 6 bases from J, with 12 bases between. CDR3 length equals 13 residues.